This is a list of T cell receptor beta chains from one sample in a study of Ad26.COV2.S vaccination and SARS-CoV-2 variants. The repertoire was sequenced with immunoSEQ multiplex PCR; TCRdb's copy has only in-frame clones and lacks some. The sample shows more than 300,000 clones, 70% to 90% of them seen only once. The source was peripheral blood, collected in a trial of Ad26.COV2.S vaccine versus placebo. The receptor source for this set is a person between 18 and 65 years old who received the Ad26.COV2.S COVID-19 vaccine or a placebo. The CDR3 runs from the conserved cysteine through the conserved F or W. A D gene is named only where the DNA matches it firmly. Expanded clones get a size class; other rows say once, few or many, or leave the size out.

>15|TRBV6-1|TRBJ1-4|-|-
TGTGCCAGCAGTGAAGACGTATACCCGACGGAAAAACTGTTTTTT
CASSEDVYPTEKLFF
>16|TRBV28|TRBJ2-7|-|-
TGTGCCAGCAGTCCCCGGGATGGGAGAGGAAATGGCGAGCAGTACTTC
CASSPRDGRGNGEQYF
>13|TRBV6-1|TRBJ2-7|-|-
TGTGCCAGCAGTGACAGGCTTTCGAGCGAGCAGTACTTC
CASSDRLSSEQYF
>15|TRBV6-6|TRBJ2-2|-|-
TGTGCCAGCAGTTACGGGCAGGGGGGAACCGGGGAGCTGTTTTTT
CASSYGQGGTGELFF
>13|TRBV5-4|TRBJ1-3|TRBD1|-
TGTGCCAGCAAGGACAGGGCCGGAAACACCATATATTTT
CASKDRAGNTIYF
>18|TRBV19|TRBJ2-1|TRBD2|-
TGTGCCAGTAGTCCCAGACCGAAACTAGCGGGGGGGCCCAATGAGCAGTTCTTC
CASSPRPKLAGGPNEQFF
>13|TRBV5-4|TRBJ1-1|TRBD1|-
TGTGCCAGCAGGGAAGACAGGGAGTGGAAAGCTTTCTTT
CASREDREWKAFF
>15|TRBV7-2|TRBJ1-5|-|-
TGTGCCAGCAGCTTTGGACGGCTGGGCAATCAGCCCCAGCATTTT
CASSFGRLGNQPQHF
>17|TRBV19|TRBJ1-2|TRBD1|-
TGTGCCAGTAGTACTACAGGGGCCACCATGTCAAACTATGGCTACACCTTC
CASSTTGATMSNYGYTF
>12|TRBV2|TRBJ1-1|-|-
TGTGCCAGCATGAGGGGGAGGGGTGAAGCTTTCTTT
CASMRGRGEAFF
>15|TRBV28|TRBJ1-1|-|-
TGTGCCAGCAGTGGCCCCGGACGGGGGAACACTGAAGCTTTCTTT
CASSGPGRGNTEAFF
>14|TRBV2|TRBJ1-5|-|once
TGTGCCAGCAGTGTAGAGTATAGCAATCAGCCCCAGCATTTT
CASSVEYSNQPQHF
>15|TRBV27|TRBJ1-2|TRBD1|-
TGTGCCAGCAGTTCCCAGACAGGGGGTCTTCGGGGCTACACCTTC
CASSSQTGGLRGYTF
>12|TRBV6-1|TRBJ1-4|-|-
TGTGCCAGCAGTGATATGGTGGAAAAACTGTTTTTT
CASSDMVEKLFF
>15|TRBV6-4|TRBJ1-6|-|-
TGTGCCAGCAGCGTTCGGGACGGATATAATTCACCCCTCCACTTT
CASSVRDGYNSPLHF
>16|TRBV18|TRBJ1-2|TRBD1|-
TGTGCCAGCTCACCAATATCGGGACAGGGGATCTATGGCTACACCTTC
CASSPISGQGIYGYTF
>16|TRBV6-5|TRBJ1-4|-|once
TGTGCCAGCAGTTACGGGGGGCGGTTGACTAATGAAAAACTGTTTTTT
CASSYGGRLTNEKLFF
>18|TRBV7-9|TRBJ1-2|-|-
TGTGCCAGCACCCCGATGACCCTTCAGGACACCCTGGCGGCGGGCTACACCTTC
CASTPMTLQDTLAAGYTF
>11|TRBV20-1|TRBJ1-1|-|-
TGCAGTGCTAGAGATCCAACGGGAGCTTTCTTT
CSARDPTGAFF
>13|TRBV12-3/TRBV12-4|TRBJ2-5|-|-
TGTGCCAGCAGTTACCCAGTCCTCGAGACCCAGTACTTC
CASSYPVLETQYF
>16|TRBV4-1|TRBJ1-1|TRBD1|-
TGCGCCAGCAGCCAAACGTACGGGACAGGGCCCACTGAAGCTTTCTTT
CASSQTYGTGPTEAFF
>14|TRBV5-1|TRBJ2-5|TRBD2|few
TGCGCCAGCACCCTTACTAGCGGCCAAGAGACCCAGTACTTC
CASTLTSGQETQYF
>17|TRBV27|TRBJ2-3|TRBD2|few
TGTGCCAGCATGGGACTAGCGGGGCCTTGGAGCACAGATACGCAGTATTTT
CASMGLAGPWSTDTQYF
>15|TRBV5-1|TRBJ1-2|-|-
TGCGCCAGCAGCTTGGCGACGGGGCCCACTTATGGCTACACCTTC
CASSLATGPTYGYTF
>16|TRBV7-7|TRBJ2-2|-|once
TGTGCCAGCAGCTCCTCACTAGTCATCCTCACCGGGGAGCTGTTTTTT
CASSSSLVILTGELFF
>13|TRBV28|TRBJ1-2|-|-
TGTGCCAGCAGCCCGACCAGGAGTAGTGGCTACACCTTC
CASSPTRSSGYTF
>16|TRBV28|TRBJ2-5|-|-
TGTGCCAGCAGCGCGTTATTACCGGGGTCTCAAGAGACCCAGTACTTC
CASSALLPGSQETQYF
>18|TRBV7-9|TRBJ2-4|TRBD1|once
TGTGCCAGCAGCTTAGCCCCCCTGGGACAGGGCACCAAAAACATTCAGTACTTC
CASSLAPLGQGTKNIQYF
>13|TRBV5-4|TRBJ1-2|TRBD1|-
TGTGCCAGCAGCTTGGCAGGGGGCAAGGGCTACACCTTC
CASSLAGGKGYTF
>18|TRBV25-1|TRBJ2-1|TRBD2|-
TGTGCCAGCAGTGAATGGGGCGGGGGAGACGAACCGTACAATGAGCAGTTCTTC
CASSEWGGGDEPYNEQFF
>16|TRBV11-2|TRBJ1-2|-|-
TGTGCCAGCAGCTCCCATTCGGCCGTAGAAGGGGTTGGCTACACCTTC
CASSSHSAVEGVGYTF
>19|TRBV3-1/TRBV3-2|TRBJ1-4|TRBD1|-
TGTGCCAGCAGCCAAGTTAGGCCCCGGCAGACAGGGAGTAATGAAAAACTGTTTTTT
CASSQVRPRQTGSNEKLFF
>14|TRBV27|TRBJ1-2|TRBD1|-
TGTGCCAGCAGAAAGGACAGGGTAAACTATGGCTACACCTTC
CASRKDRVNYGYTF
>14|TRBV14|TRBJ1-2|-|-
TGTGCCAGCAGCCAGGGGCAGACCCGCTATGGCTACACCTTC
CASSQGQTRYGYTF
>15|TRBV7-7|TRBJ2-5|TRBD1|-
TGTGCCAGCAGCTTAGGTGCGGACAGGGCTGAGACCCAGTACTTC
CASSLGADRAETQYF
>16|TRBV5-1|TRBJ2-2|TRBD2|-
TGCGCCAGCAGCGGGGCGGGACTAGCGGTCGTCGGGGAGCTGTTTTTT
CASSGAGLAVVGELFF
>15|TRBV6-1|TRBJ2-1|TRBD2|few
TGTGCCAGCAGTGAAGGACTAGCGGGGTCTAATGAGCAGTTCTTC
CASSEGLAGSNEQFF
>15|TRBV7-9|TRBJ2-1|TRBD2|-
TGTGCCAGCAGCCCTACTAGCGGCTATGGGGGTGAGCAGTTCTTC
CASSPTSGYGGEQFF
>14|TRBV7-3|TRBJ2-2|-|-
TGTGCCAGCAGCTTAGGACGTGACACCGGGGAGCTGTTTTTT
CASSLGRDTGELFF
>12|TRBV15|TRBJ2-3|-|-
TGTGCCACCAGCAGGAACACAGATACGCAGTATTTT
CATSRNTDTQYF